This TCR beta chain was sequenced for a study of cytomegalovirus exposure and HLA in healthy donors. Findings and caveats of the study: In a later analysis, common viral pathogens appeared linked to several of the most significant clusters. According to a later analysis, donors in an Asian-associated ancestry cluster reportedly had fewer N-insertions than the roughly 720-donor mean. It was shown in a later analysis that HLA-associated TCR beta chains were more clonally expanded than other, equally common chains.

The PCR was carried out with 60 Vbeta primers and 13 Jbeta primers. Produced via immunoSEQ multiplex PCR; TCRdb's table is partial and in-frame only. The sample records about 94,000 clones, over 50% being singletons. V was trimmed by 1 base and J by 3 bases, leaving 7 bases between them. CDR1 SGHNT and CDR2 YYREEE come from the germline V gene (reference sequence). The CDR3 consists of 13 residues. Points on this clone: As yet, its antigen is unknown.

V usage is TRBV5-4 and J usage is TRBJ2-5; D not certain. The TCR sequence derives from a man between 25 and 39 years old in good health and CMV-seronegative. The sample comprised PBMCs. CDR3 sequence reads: CASSLFVEETQYF. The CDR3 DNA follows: TGTGCCAGCAGCTTGTTTGTCGAAGAGACCCAGTACTTC.